This entry lists 2 T cell receptor beta chains sequenced from one sample in a study of blood T cell repertoires in COVID-19. Sequencing was performed with immunoSEQ multiplex PCR; in TCRdb, only in-frame clones are kept and a portion is missing. The sample lists 150,000 or so clones, around 86% occurring once. Sequencing was carried out using peripheral blood. The receptors come from a human donor in a cohort sampled during active COVID-19.

The genes are TRBV6-2 or TRBV6-3 and TRBJ2-1; 7 positions match TRBD2. V lost 4 bases and J lost 6; bases outside the gene matches: 12. CDR3 length: 16 residues. The germline CDR1 and CDR2 sequences are MNHEY and SVGEGT. The CDR3, as DNA: TGTGCCAGCAGTTCCTCCCCGGCCGGGAGGCCCAATGAGCAGTTCTTC. This gives the protein CASSSSPAGRPNEQFF.

The V and J genes are TRBV6-4 and TRBJ2-7; D is perhaps TRBD2 (5 bases). V was trimmed by 0 bases and J by 0 bases, leaving 12 bases between them. This CDR3 is built from 16 residues. CDR1 is MRHNA, CDR2 SNTAGT, per germline. The CDR3 sequence is CASSDSRERSSYEQYF. As DNA, the CDR3 is TGTGCCAGCAGTGACTCGAGGGAAAGGAGCTCCTACGAGCAGTACTTC.